The rows below give T cell receptor beta chains drawn from one sample of a study of T cell responses to AZD1222 COVID-19 vaccine. Generated by immunoSEQ multiplex PCR, the TCRdb table keeps only in-frame clones and is missing some. The table lists roughly 150,000 clones, roughly 89% of them singletons. The sequencing used peripheral blood, collected on day 0 of AZD1222 vaccination. The receptors here all came from an adult in good health. Both conserved end residues are part of each CDR3. A D gene is named only where the DNA matches it firmly. Size tells how often a clone was seen (once, few, many) or the class of an expanded clone, and some rows leave it out.

D gene: TRBD1; V gene: TRBV30; clone size: once; J gene: TRBJ1-5; CDR3 protein: CASRDRVDQPQHF; CDR3 DNA: TGTGCCTCACGCGACAGGGTGGATCAGCCCCAGCATTTT
D gene: .; V gene: TRBV2; clone size: .; J gene: TRBJ1-2; CDR3 protein: CAIDGAAANYGYTF; CDR3 DNA: TGTGCCATTGACGGGGCCGCGGCGAACTATGGCTACACCTTC
D gene: TRBD1; V gene: TRBV2; clone size: .; J gene: TRBJ1-5; CDR3 protein: CASKGQGNQPQHF; CDR3 DNA: TGTGCCAGCAAGGGACAGGGGAATCAGCCCCAGCATTTT
D gene: .; V gene: TRBV28; clone size: once; J gene: TRBJ1-3; CDR3 protein: CASTPWANSGNTIYF; CDR3 DNA: TGTGCCAGCACCCCTTGGGCAAACTCTGGAAACACCATATATTTT
D gene: .; V gene: TRBV4-2; clone size: .; J gene: TRBJ1-5; CDR3 protein: CASSQDRQPQHF; CDR3 DNA: TGTGCCAGCAGCCAAGATCGACAGCCCCAGCATTTT
D gene: .; V gene: TRBV11-3; clone size: .; J gene: TRBJ2-1; CDR3 protein: CASSLVEANNEQFF; CDR3 DNA: TGTGCCAGCAGCTTAGTGGAAGCAAACAATGAGCAGTTCTTC
D gene: .; V gene: TRBV27; clone size: .; J gene: TRBJ1-2; CDR3 protein: CASSSNRVRRYGYTF; CDR3 DNA: TGTGCCAGCAGTTCAAACAGGGTCCGGAGGTATGGCTACACCTTC
D gene: .; V gene: TRBV7-2; clone size: .; J gene: TRBJ2-3; CDR3 protein: CASSPLFGGATDTQYF; CDR3 DNA: TGTGCCAGCAGCCCCCTATTCGGGGGCGCGACAGATACGCAGTATTTT
D gene: .; V gene: TRBV3-1/TRBV3-2; clone size: .; J gene: TRBJ1-2; CDR3 protein: CASSQEGGSGGYTF; CDR3 DNA: TGTGCCAGCAGCCAAGAAGGTGGGTCTGGTGGCTACACCTTC
D gene: TRBD1; V gene: TRBV9; clone size: .; J gene: TRBJ1-1; CDR3 protein: CASSVGDRNTEAFF; CDR3 DNA: TGTGCCAGCAGCGTAGGGGACAGGAACACTGAAGCTTTCTTT
D gene: .; V gene: TRBV7-8; clone size: .; J gene: TRBJ1-3; CDR3 protein: CASSSPTQLISGNTIYF; CDR3 DNA: TGTGCCAGCAGCTCCCCGACACAGCTCATCTCTGGAAACACCATATATTTT
D gene: .; V gene: TRBV5-1; clone size: .; J gene: TRBJ1-2; CDR3 protein: CASSLMAGANYGYTF; CDR3 DNA: TGCGCCAGCAGCTTGATGGCAGGTGCTAACTATGGCTACACCTTC
D gene: .; V gene: TRBV3-1/TRBV3-2; clone size: .; J gene: TRBJ2-7; CDR3 protein: CASSQLNYEQYF; CDR3 DNA: TGTGCCAGCAGCCAACTGAACTACGAGCAGTACTTC
D gene: TRBD1; V gene: TRBV7-9; clone size: .; J gene: TRBJ1-2; CDR3 protein: CASASGQHYGYTF; CDR3 DNA: TGTGCCAGCGCCTCGGGACAGCACTATGGCTACACCTTC
D gene: .; V gene: TRBV4-3; clone size: once; J gene: TRBJ1-3; CDR3 protein: CASSQAVGNTIYF; CDR3 DNA: TGCGCCAGCAGCCAAGCCGTTGGAAACACCATATATTTT
D gene: .; V gene: TRBV7-2; clone size: once; J gene: TRBJ2-1; CDR3 protein: CASSLVRDNEQFF; CDR3 DNA: TGTGCCAGCAGCTTAGTCCGCGACAATGAGCAGTTCTTC
D gene: .; V gene: TRBV5-1; clone size: .; J gene: TRBJ1-3; CDR3 protein: CASSLADSSGNTIYF; CDR3 DNA: TGCGCCAGCAGCTTGGCGGACAGCTCTGGAAACACCATATATTTT
D gene: TRBD1; V gene: TRBV27; clone size: few; J gene: TRBJ2-7; CDR3 protein: CASSSRGTGAYEQYF; CDR3 DNA: TGTGCCAGCAGTTCCCGCGGCACAGGGGCCTACGAGCAGTACTTC
D gene: .; V gene: TRBV2; clone size: .; J gene: TRBJ1-6; CDR3 protein: CASSEEIPGNSPLHF; CDR3 DNA: TGTGCCAGCAGTGAAGAAATCCCTGGTAATTCACCCCTCCACTTT
D gene: .; V gene: TRBV7-9; clone size: .; J gene: TRBJ1-2; CDR3 protein: CASSLGIIYGYTF; CDR3 DNA: TGTGCCAGCAGCTTAGGCATTATCTATGGCTACACCTTC
D gene: .; V gene: TRBV27; clone size: few; J gene: TRBJ2-7; CDR3 protein: CAILKRAEQYF; CDR3 DNA: TGTGCCATTTTGAAGAGGGCCGAGCAGTACTTC
D gene: .; V gene: TRBV2; clone size: few; J gene: TRBJ1-3; CDR3 protein: CASSEALDRLYF; CDR3 DNA: TGTGCCAGCAGTGAAGCGCTCGACCGGCTATATTTT
D gene: .; V gene: TRBV13; clone size: .; J gene: TRBJ1-1; CDR3 protein: CASSADTEAFF; CDR3 DNA: TGTGCCAGCAGCGCCGACACTGAAGCTTTCTTT
D gene: TRBD2; V gene: TRBV11-2; clone size: .; J gene: TRBJ2-5; CDR3 protein: CASSSGGRPQETQYF; CDR3 DNA: TGTGCCAGCAGCTCCGGCGGGAGGCCTCAAGAGACCCAGTACTTC
D gene: .; V gene: TRBV15; clone size: .; J gene: TRBJ2-5; CDR3 protein: CATSRDKWMAQETQYF; CDR3 DNA: TGTGCCACCAGCAGAGATAAGTGGATGGCCCAAGAGACCCAGTACTTC
D gene: .; V gene: TRBV19; clone size: .; J gene: TRBJ1-1; CDR3 protein: CASSPNSGGKTEAFF; CDR3 DNA: TGTGCCAGTAGTCCCAATTCGGGGGGGAAGACTGAAGCTTTCTTT
D gene: .; V gene: TRBV3-1/TRBV3-2; clone size: .; J gene: TRBJ2-1; CDR3 protein: CASSLYRGTYNEQFF; CDR3 DNA: TGTGCCAGCAGCCTTTACCGGGGGACTTACAATGAGCAGTTCTTC
D gene: .; V gene: TRBV7-9; clone size: .; J gene: TRBJ2-1; CDR3 protein: CASSSKKGSYNEQFF; CDR3 DNA: TGTGCCAGCAGCTCAAAGAAGGGCTCCTACAATGAGCAGTTCTTC
D gene: .; V gene: TRBV9; clone size: .; J gene: TRBJ1-3; CDR3 protein: CASSTQGRANSGNTIYF; CDR3 DNA: TGTGCCAGCAGCACCCAAGGCAGGGCTAACTCTGGAAACACCATATATTTT
D gene: TRBD1; V gene: TRBV18; clone size: once; J gene: TRBJ1-6; CDR3 protein: CASSPDRDSPLHF; CDR3 DNA: TGTGCCAGCTCACCCGACAGGGATTCACCCCTCCACTTT
D gene: .; V gene: TRBV24-1; clone size: .; J gene: TRBJ2-1; CDR3 protein: CATSIGNEQFF; CDR3 DNA: TGTGCCACTAGCATAGGCAATGAGCAGTTCTTC
D gene: .; V gene: TRBV3-1/TRBV3-2; clone size: .; J gene: TRBJ1-1; CDR3 protein: CASSPETVFNTEAFF; CDR3 DNA: TGTGCCAGCAGCCCGGAGACAGTTTTTAACACTGAAGCTTTCTTT
D gene: TRBD2; V gene: TRBV11-2; clone size: .; J gene: TRBJ2-1; CDR3 protein: CASSMRAGTSGRGNEQFF; CDR3 DNA: TGTGCCAGCAGCATGCGTGCCGGGACTAGCGGGAGAGGCAATGAGCAGTTCTTC
D gene: TRBD1; V gene: TRBV10-3; clone size: once; J gene: TRBJ1-2; CDR3 protein: CAIAPGTEVYYGYTF; CDR3 DNA: TGTGCCATCGCCCCAGGGACAGAAGTTTACTATGGCTACACCTTC
D gene: TRBD1; V gene: TRBV2; clone size: .; J gene: TRBJ2-1; CDR3 protein: CASSEDRGSYNEQFF; CDR3 DNA: TGTGCCAGCAGTGAAGACAGGGGGAGCTACAATGAGCAGTTCTTC
D gene: .; V gene: TRBV19; clone size: .; J gene: TRBJ1-3; CDR3 protein: CASTWGNTIYF; CDR3 DNA: TGTGCCAGTACGTGGGGAAACACCATATATTTT
D gene: .; V gene: TRBV21-1; clone size: .; J gene: TRBJ1-2; CDR3 protein: CASSDRTGFYGYTF; CDR3 DNA: TGTGCCAGCAGCGACCGGACAGGGTTCTATGGCTACACCTTC